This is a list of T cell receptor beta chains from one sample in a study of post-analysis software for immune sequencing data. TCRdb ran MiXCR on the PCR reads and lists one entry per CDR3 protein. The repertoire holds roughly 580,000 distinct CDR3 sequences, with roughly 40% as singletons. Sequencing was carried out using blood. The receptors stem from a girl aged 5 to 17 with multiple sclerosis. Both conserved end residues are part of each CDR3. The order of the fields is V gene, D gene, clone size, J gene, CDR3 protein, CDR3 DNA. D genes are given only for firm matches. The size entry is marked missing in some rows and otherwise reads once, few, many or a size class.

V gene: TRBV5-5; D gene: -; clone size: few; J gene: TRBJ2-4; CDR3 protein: CASSREMALAKNIQYF; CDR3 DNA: TGTGCCAGCAGCAGGGAGATGGCGCTAGCCAAAAACATTCAGTACTTC
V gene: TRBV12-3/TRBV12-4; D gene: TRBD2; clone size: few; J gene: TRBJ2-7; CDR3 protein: CASRGTSGTNYEQYF; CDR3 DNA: TGTGCCAGCAGGGGGACTAGCGGGACCAACTACGAGCAGTACTTC
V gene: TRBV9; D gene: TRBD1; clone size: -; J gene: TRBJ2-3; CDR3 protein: CASSLYNRGRGTDTQYF; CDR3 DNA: TGTGCCAGCAGCCTGTACAACAGGGGGCGGGGCACAGATACGCAGTATTTT
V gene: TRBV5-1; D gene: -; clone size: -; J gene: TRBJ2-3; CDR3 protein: CASSLEGHTKDTQYF; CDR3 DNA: TGCGCCAGCAGCTTGGAGGGCCATACAAAAGATACGCAGTATTTT
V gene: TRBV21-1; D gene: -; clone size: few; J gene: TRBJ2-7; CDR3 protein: CASSSRTTSGGTNEQYF; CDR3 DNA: TGTGCCAGCAGCTCACGAACAACGAGCGGGGGGACGAACGAGCAGTACTTC
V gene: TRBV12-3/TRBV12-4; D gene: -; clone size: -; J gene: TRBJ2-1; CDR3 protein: CASSPQEHDNNEQFF; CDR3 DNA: TGTGCCAGCAGTCCCCAGGAACATGACAACAATGAGCAGTTCTTC
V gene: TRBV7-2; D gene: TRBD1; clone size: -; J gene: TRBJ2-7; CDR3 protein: CASSSGQGAVYEQYF; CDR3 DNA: TGTGCCAGCAGCTCCGGACAGGGGGCGGTCTACGAGCAGTACTTC
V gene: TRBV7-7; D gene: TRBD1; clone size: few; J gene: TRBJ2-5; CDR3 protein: CASSLGFGTEETQYF; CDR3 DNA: TGTGCTAGCAGCTTAGGGTTTGGGACAGAGGAGACCCAGTACTTC
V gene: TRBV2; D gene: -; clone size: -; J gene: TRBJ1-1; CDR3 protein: CAVQRGTGTEAFF; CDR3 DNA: TGTGCCGTCCAAAGAGGTACGGGCACTGAAGCTTTCTTT
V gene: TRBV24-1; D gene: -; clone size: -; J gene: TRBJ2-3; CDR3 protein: CATSDLLDSPGTDTQYF; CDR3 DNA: TGTGCCACCAGTGATCTTTTGGACAGCCCCGGCACAGATACGCAGTATTTT
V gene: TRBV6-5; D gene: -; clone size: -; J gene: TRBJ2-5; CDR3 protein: CASSYSGGQYF; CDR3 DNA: TGTGCCAGCAGTTACTCGGGTGGGCAGTACTTC
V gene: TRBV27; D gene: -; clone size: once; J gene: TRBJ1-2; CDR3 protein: CASSMRRPSNYGYTF; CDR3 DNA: TGTGCCAGCAGTATGCGACGGCCCTCTAACTATGGCTACACCTTC
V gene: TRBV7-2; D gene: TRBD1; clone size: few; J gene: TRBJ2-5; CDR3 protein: CASSSGTGGLGETQYF; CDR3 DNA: TGTGCCAGCAGCTCCGGGACAGGCGGTCTTGGAGAGACCCAGTACTTC
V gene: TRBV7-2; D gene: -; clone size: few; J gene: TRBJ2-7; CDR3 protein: CASSLWQGNEQYF; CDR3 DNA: TGTGCCAGCAGCTTATGGCAGGGAAACGAGCAGTACTTC
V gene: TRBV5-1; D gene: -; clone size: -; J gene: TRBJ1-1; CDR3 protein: CASSLVLGNTEAFF; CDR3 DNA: TGCGCCAGCAGCTTGGTTCTGGGGAACACTGAAGCTTTCTTT
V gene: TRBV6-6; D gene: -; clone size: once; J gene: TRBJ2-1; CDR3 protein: CASSPEWGPHNVQFF; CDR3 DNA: TGTGCCAGCAGCCCCGAATGGGGGCCCCACAATGTGCAGTTCTTC
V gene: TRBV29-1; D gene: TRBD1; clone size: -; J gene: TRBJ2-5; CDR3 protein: CSTLDRDRETQYF; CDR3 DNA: TGCAGCACCCTCGACAGGGATCGCGAGACCCAGTACTTC
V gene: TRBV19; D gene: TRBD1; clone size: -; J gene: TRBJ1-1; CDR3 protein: CASGQGADTEAFF; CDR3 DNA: TGTGCCAGCGGACAGGGGGCGGACACTGAAGCTTTCTTT
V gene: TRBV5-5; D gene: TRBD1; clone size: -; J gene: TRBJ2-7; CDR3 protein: CASSLDGTGVSYEQYF; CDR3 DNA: TGTGCCAGCAGCTTGGATGGGACAGGGGTCTCATACGAGCAGTACTTC
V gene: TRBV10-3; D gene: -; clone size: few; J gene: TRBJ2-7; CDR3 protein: CAISEGGGYRYEQYF; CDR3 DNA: TGTGCCATCTCAGAGGGTGGGGGCTATCGCTACGAGCAGTACTTC
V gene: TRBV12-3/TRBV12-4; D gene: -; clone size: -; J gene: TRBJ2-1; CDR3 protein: CASSLGRRDRGNEQFF; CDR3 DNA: TGTGCCAGCAGTTTAGGGAGGAGAGATCGGGGCAATGAGCAGTTCTTC
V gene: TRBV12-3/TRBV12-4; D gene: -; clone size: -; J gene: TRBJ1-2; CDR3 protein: CASSLEVGARGGYTF; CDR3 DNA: TGTGCCAGCAGTTTAGAGGTGGGCGCGAGGGGAGGCTACACCTTC
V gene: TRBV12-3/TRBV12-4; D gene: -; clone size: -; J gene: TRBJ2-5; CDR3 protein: CASSLTPYGQYF; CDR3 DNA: TGTGCCAGCAGTTTAACGCCCTACGGGCAGTACTTC
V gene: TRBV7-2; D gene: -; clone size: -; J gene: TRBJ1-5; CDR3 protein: CASSSPQGLGQPQHF; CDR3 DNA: TGTGCCAGCAGCTCCCCCCAAGGGTTAGGGCAGCCCCAGCATTTT
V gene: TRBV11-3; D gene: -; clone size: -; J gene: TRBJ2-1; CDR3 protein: CASSLGRYSYNEQFF; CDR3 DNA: TGTGCCAGCAGCTTAGGGAGATACTCCTACAATGAGCAGTTCTTC
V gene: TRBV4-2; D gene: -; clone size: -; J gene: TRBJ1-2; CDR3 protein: CASSQDQGNYGYTF; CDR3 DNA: TGTGCCAGCAGCCAGGATCAGGGAAACTATGGCTACACCTTC
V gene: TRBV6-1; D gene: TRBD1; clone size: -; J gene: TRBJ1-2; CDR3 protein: CASSVYRGAQYGYTF; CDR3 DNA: TGTGCCAGCAGTGTTTACAGGGGGGCCCAATATGGCTACACCTTC
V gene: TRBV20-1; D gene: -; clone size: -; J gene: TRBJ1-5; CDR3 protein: CSAGRSNQPQHF; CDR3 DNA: TGCAGTGCGGGGAGGAGCAATCAGCCCCAGCATTTT
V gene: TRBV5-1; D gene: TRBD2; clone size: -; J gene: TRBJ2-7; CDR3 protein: CASSSSLAGGYEQYF; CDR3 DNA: TGCGCCAGCAGCTCATCTCTAGCGGGGGGCTACGAGCAGTACTTC
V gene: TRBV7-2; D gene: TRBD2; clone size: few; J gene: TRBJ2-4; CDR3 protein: CASSSLSGGAENIQYF; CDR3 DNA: TGTGCCAGCAGCTCGCTAAGCGGGGGGGCCGAGAACATTCAGTACTTC
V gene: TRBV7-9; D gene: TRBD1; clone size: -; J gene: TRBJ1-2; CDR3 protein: CTSSPRQGAQGYTF; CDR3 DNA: TGTACCAGCAGCCCACGACAGGGGGCGCAGGGCTACACCTTC
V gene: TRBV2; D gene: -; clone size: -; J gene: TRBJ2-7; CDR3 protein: CASSGELVSYEQYF; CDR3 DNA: TGTGCCAGCAGTGGAGAGCTGGTCTCCTACGAGCAGTACTTC
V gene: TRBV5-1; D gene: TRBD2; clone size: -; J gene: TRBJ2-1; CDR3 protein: CASSPGLAGDYEQFF; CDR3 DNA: TGCGCCAGCAGCCCGGGACTAGCGGGAGACTATGAGCAGTTCTTC
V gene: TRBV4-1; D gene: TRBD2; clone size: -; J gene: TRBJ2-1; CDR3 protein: CASSQDRGRAPYNEQFF; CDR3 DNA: TGCGCCAGCAGCCAAGATCGCGGGAGGGCCCCCTACAATGAGCAGTTCTTC
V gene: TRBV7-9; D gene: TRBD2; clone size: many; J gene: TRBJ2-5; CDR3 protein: CASSPRKRASGSPGETQYF; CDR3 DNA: TGTGCCAGCAGCCCTAGGAAAAGGGCTAGCGGGAGTCCCGGAGAGACCCAGTACTTC
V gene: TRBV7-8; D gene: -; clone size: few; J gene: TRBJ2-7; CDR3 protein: CASSSYKNEQYF; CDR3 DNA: TGTGCCAGCAGCTCCTATAAAAACGAGCAGTACTTC
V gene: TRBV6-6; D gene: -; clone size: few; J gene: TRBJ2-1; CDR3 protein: CASLGSQSYNEQFF; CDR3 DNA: TGTGCCAGCTTAGGGAGTCAGTCCTACAATGAGCAGTTCTTC
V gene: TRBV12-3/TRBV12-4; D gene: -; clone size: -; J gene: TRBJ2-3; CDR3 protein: CASSAGLHTDTQYF; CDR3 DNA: TGTGCCAGCAGTGCTGGACTCCACACAGATACGCAGTATTTT
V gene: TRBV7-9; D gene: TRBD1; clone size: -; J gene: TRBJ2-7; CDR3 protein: CASSATHGTVSYEQYF; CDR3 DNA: TGTGCCAGCAGCGCTACTCACGGGACAGTGTCCTACGAGCAGTACTTC
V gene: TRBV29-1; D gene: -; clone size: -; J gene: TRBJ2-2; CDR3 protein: CSVGRVAGELFF; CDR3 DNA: TGCAGCGTTGGGAGGGTGGCCGGGGAGCTGTTTTTT
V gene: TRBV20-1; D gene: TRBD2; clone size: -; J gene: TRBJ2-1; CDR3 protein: CSARALAGDGEQFF; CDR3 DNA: TGCAGTGCTAGAGCCCTAGCGGGAGATGGTGAGCAGTTCTTC
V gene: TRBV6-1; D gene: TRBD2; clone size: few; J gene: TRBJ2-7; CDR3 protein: CASTSGLADNEQYF; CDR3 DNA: TGTGCCAGCACGTCGGGACTAGCGGACAATGAGCAGTACTTC
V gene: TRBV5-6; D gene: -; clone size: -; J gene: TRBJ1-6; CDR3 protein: CASSPGRTENYNSPLHF; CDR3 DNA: TGTGCCAGCAGCCCGGGGAGGACAGAGAACTATAATTCACCCCTCCACTTT
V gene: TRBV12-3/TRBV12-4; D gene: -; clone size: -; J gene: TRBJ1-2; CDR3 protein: CASSPTANGYTF; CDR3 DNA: TGTGCCAGCAGTCCTACAGCTAATGGCTACACCTTC
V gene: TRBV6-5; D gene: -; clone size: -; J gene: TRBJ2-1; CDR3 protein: CAGSYDSVMNEQFF; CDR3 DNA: TGTGCCGGCAGTTATGATTCAGTAATGAATGAGCAGTTCTTC
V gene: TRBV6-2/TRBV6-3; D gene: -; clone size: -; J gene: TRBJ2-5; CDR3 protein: CASSFFRWGETQYF; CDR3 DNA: TGTGCCAGCAGTTTCTTCCGATGGGGCGAGACCCAGTACTTC
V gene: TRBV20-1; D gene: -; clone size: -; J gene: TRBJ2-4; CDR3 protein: CSAGVGLRGKSIQYF; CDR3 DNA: TGCAGTGCTGGGGTGGGACTCCGAGGCAAAAGCATTCAGTACTTC
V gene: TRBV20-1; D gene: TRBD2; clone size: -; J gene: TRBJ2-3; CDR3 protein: CSASPSGSTDTQYF; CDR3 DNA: TGCAGTGCTAGTCCTAGCGGTAGCACAGATACGCAGTATTTT
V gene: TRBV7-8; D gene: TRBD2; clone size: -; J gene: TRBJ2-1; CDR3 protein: CASSLGRELKTEQFF; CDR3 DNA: TGTGCCAGCAGCTTAGGGCGGGAGCTTAAAACTGAGCAGTTCTTC
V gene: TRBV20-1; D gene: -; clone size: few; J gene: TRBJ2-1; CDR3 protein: CSGQLSPYNEQFF; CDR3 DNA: TGCAGTGGCCAACTGAGTCCCTACAATGAGCAGTTCTTC